This T cell receptor beta chain was sequenced in a study of blood T cell repertoires in COVID-19. A note on this clone: One end of the junction does not line up with germline, which may come from a read error.

TCRdb's copy holds only in-frame clones and misses some; the assay was immunoSEQ multiplex PCR. Here the sample spans about 150,000 clones, approximately 88% being singletons. Germline CDR1 SSHAT, CDR2 FNYEAQ (reference sequence). CDR3 length: 12 residues. This clonotype was obtained from a man aged 18-30 years with active or convalescent COVID-19. Input material: peripheral blood. The chain recombines TRBV7-7 with TRBJ2-1, with TRBD1 identical over 7 bases. The DNA of the CDR3 is TGTGCTAGCAGCCCAGGGGGTTTTGAGCAGTTCTTC. Amino acids: CASSPGGFEQFF.